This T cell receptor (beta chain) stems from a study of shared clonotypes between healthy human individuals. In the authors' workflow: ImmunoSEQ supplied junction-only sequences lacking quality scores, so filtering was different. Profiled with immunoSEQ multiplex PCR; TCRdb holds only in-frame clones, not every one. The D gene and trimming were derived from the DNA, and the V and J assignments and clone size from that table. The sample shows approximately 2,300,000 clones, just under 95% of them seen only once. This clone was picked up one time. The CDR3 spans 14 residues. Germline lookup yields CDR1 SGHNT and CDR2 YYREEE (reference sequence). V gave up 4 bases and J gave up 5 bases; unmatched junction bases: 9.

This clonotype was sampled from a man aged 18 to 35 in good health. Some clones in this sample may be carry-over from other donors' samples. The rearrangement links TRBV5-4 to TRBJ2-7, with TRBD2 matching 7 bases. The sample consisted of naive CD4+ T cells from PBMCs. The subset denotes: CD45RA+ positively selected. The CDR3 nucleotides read TGTGCCAGCAGCCTGGGCGGGGGTTCCAACGAGCAGTACTTC. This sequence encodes CASSLGGGSNEQYF.